Described below is a single T cell receptor (beta chain) sequence and its context. V was cut by 5 bases and J by 4 bases, with 19 bases left in between. The CDR3 loop spans 15 amino acids. The germline V gene has CDR1 SGHRS and CDR2 YFSETQ. These data come from a study of control samples from healthy donors and cancer patients. The assay was immunoSEQ multiplex PCR, and TCRdb's table has in-frame clones only and misses some. The sample shows 120,000 or so clones, over 80% of them seen only once. The V call is TRBV5-1, the J call TRBJ2-7; TRBD1 or TRBD2 may be the D gene (5 bases each). Sequences were obtained from PBMCs. This sequence originates from a man older than 75 with head and neck cancer. The CDR3 nucleotides are TGCGCCAGCAGACCGAATCCTGGGACGGAGTACGAGCAGTACTTC. Protein: CASRPNPGTEYEQYF.